This T cell receptor (beta chain) was sequenced in a study of metastatic and nonmetastatic thyroid tumors. Study information: The authors compared repertoires across blood and tumor or nodule tissue from malignant and benign thyroid patients.

Patients underwent thyroid surgery, and none had received any treatment before it. This clone showed up many times. The identical CDR3 is also encoded by other nucleotide sequences in the sample. Using MiXCR, TCRdb re-called clones from the PCR reads. The sample records approximately 40,000 clones, 28% being singletons. The source is a male donor with papillary thyroid cancer or a benign thyroid nodule (not recorded which). Some clones in this sample may be carry-over from other donors' samples. Sequenced: blood.

The CDR3 reads CAISDPTGTGAYEQYF. CDR3 DNA: TGTGCCATCAGTGACCCCACAGGGACAGGGGCCTACGAGCAGTACTTC. The V call is TRBV10-3, the J call TRBJ2-7; 10 bases are shared with TRBD1. Per germline, CDR1 ENHRY and CDR2 SYGVKD. This CDR3 has 16 amino acids. V was pared by 3 bases and J by 2 bases, with 7 bases of the junction left unmatched.